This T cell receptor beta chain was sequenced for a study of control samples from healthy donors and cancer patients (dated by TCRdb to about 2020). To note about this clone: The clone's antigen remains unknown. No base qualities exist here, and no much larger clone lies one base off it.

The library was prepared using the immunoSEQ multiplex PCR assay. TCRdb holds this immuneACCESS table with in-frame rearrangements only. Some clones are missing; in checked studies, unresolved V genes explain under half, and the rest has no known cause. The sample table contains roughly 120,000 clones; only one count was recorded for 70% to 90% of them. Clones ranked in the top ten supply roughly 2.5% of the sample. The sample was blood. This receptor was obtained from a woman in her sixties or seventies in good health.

The nucleotides are TGTGCCAGTAGTCTAAGCTCCTATAATTCACCCCTCCACTTT. This gives the protein CASSLSSYNSPLHF. The chain is assembled from TRBV19 and TRBJ1-6, with the D gene not confidently named. V drops 5 bases and J drops 0 bases, leaving 5 bases in between. The CDR3 has 14 amino acids, counting the end cysteine and phenylalanine. Only the CDR3 DNA is retained, 42 bases long and in frame from the first base. CDR1 LNHDA and CDR2 SQIVND were looked up in the germline V gene (reference sequence).